This T cell receptor beta chain was identified in a study of blood T cell repertoires in COVID-19. Study-level background: Samples of COVID-19 (acute and convalescent) were obtained from the United States, Italy and Spain. PBMCs, B-cell-depleted T cells, or T cells were the source of the cDNA or gDNA that made up the material.

As handled by the study authors: How many nucleated cells were present was estimated from reference gene primer amplification. Measured with immunoSEQ multiplex PCR; TCRdb has only the in-frame clones, and not every one. V, J and clone size were drawn from that table, and D and trimming were deduced from the DNA. The table includes 410,000 or so clones, 75% to 90% detected once. The germline V gene has CDR1 SGHNT and CDR2 YYREEE (reference sequence). The CDR3 length is 16 residues. V was clipped by 3 bases and J by 0 bases, with 13 bases between them. Seattle researchers signed up patients amid active infection and tracked them longitudinally.

The sequencing input was peripheral blood. This TCR came from a woman aged 40 to 49 with COVID-19, enrolled during active disease. The chain joins TRBV5-4 to TRBJ1-3; D might be TRBD1 (5 bases). CDR3 nucleotides: TGTGCCAGCAGCTGGGGGGACGTCTTCTCTGGAAACACCATATATTTT. This translates into CASSWGDVFSGNTIYF. Complete variable domain (other parts from reference TRBV5-4 and TRBJ1-3): ETGVTQSPTHLIKTRGQQVTLRCSSQSGHNTVSWYQQALGQGPQFIFQYYREEENGRGNFPPRFSGLQFPNYSSELNVNALELDDSALYLCASSWGDVFSGNTIYFGEGSWLTVV.